This T cell receptor beta chain came from a study of cytomegalovirus exposure and HLA in healthy donors. The study, taken as a whole, reports: A previous analysis found most TCR beta V segments productive roughly 90% or roughly 30% of the time. Near-uniform donor sequencing depth was presumed by presence/absence analyses.

With 10 bases clipped from V and 4 bases from J, the junction kept 4 bases outside the gene matches. Germline V gene lookup returns CDR1 MNHNY and CDR2 SVGAGI (reference sequence). The CDR3 covers 12 residues. 13 Jbeta primers and 60 Vbeta primers were used for the PCR. Assay used: immunoSEQ multiplex PCR; TCRdb lists only in-frame clones, some missing. The sample includes about 130,000 clones, around 80% of them seen just once. For this clone: Its target is unknown.

The origin of this receptor is a man aged 25 to 45 in good health. Input material: PBMCs. The chain links TRBV6-6 to TRBJ1-3, with TRBD1 matching 7 bases. CDR3 amino acids: CATWTGGNTIYF. Here the CDR3 DNA reads TGTGCCACCTGGACAGGAGGAAACACCATATATTTT.